These 13 T cell receptor beta chains originate from one sample sequenced in a study of radiotherapy plus CTLA-4 blockade in lung cancer. Data came from immunoSEQ multiplex PCR; TCRdb stores just in-frame clones and leaves some out. The repertoire includes tens of thousands of clones, about 80% of them detected once, and less than 15% sits in the top ten. The sequences come from peripheral blood, collected from a patient treated with radiotherapy plus ipilimumab. All receptors derive from a human donor with non-small cell lung cancer that progressed on radiotherapy plus ipilimumab.

On this clone: Other DNA sequences from this sample encode an identical CDR3 as well. The V and J genes are TRBV9 and TRBJ2-1, with TRBD2 identical over 12 bases. J gave up 3 bases and V 3 bases, and 1 base lay outside the gene matches. Looked up from germline, CDR1 is SGDLS and CDR2 is YYNGEE. CDR3 length equals 15 residues. The CDR3 DNA is TGTGCCAGCAGCGCGGGACTAGCGGGCTACAATGAGCAGTTCTTC. It codes for CASSAGLAGYNEQFF.

The V call is TRBV28, the J call TRBJ2-3, with D possibly matching TRBD2 (7 bases). Germline V gene sequence: CDR1 MDHEN, CDR2 SYDVKM. The CDR3 is made up of 17 amino acids. V was trimmed by 8 bases and J by 2 bases, leaving 23 bases between them. The CDR3 sequence: CASQLGGAGKLTDTQYF. As DNA, the CDR3 is TGTGCCAGCCAATTAGGGGGGGCAGGGAAACTCACAGATACGCAGTATTTT.

This CDR3 is CASSQDPLTSGRWYEQYF. CDR3 DNA sequence: TGCGCCAGCAGCCAAGATCCCCTGACTAGCGGGAGGTGGTACGAGCAGTACTTC. The chain combines TRBV4-3 with TRBJ2-7, with TRBD2 matching over 13 bases. The CDR3 loop spans 18 amino acids. V gave up 0 bases and J gave up 4 bases; unmatched junction bases: 9. Germline lookup yields CDR1 LGHNA and CDR2 YSLEER.

This clone has just one count. The rearrangement joins TRBV25-1 to TRBJ2-5; maybe TRBD1 (6 bases). Germline V gives CDR1 MGHDK, CDR2 SYGVNS. The CDR3 has 17 residues. V was clipped by 2 bases and J by 2 bases, with 18 bases between them. The CDR3 DNA is TGTGCCAGCAGTGAAGGGGGCGTAAACCCCTTTCAAGAGACCCAGTACTTC. Translation: CASSEGGVNPFQETQYF.

This clone was detected a few times. This rearrangement joins TRBV27 to TRBJ1-5; no definite D call. Per germline, CDR1 MNHEY and CDR2 SMNVEV (reference sequence). The CDR3 is 15 residues long. V was clipped by 5 bases and J by 7 bases, with 18 bases between them. DNA for the CDR3: TGTGCCAGCAGTACCTCGAGGGAGGGTGGCCAGCCCCAGCATTTT. It yields the protein CASSTSREGGQPQHF.

J is TRBJ1-5 and V is TRBV18; D call uncertain. The germline V and J ends were trimmed by 6 bases and 0 bases, with 9 bases remaining between them. Germline-derived CDR1 and CDR2 are KGHSH and LQKENI. The CDR3 length is 14 residues. The CDR3 sequence: CASSEAYSNQPQHF. The DNA for the CDR3 is TGTGCCAGCTCCGAGGCCTATAGCAATCAGCCCCAGCATTTT.

Points on this clone: Other DNA sequences in this sample translate to the same CDR3. The genes are TRBV28 and TRBJ1-5, with a possible D match to TRBD1 (6 bases). Trimming shortened V by 7 bases and J by 1 base, and 17 bases separated the two germline ends. The CDR3 extends over 16 amino acids. Germline loops: CDR1 MDHEN, CDR2 SYDVKM. CDR3: CASTPRGAGSNQPQHF. The CDR3 DNA is TGTGCCAGCACCCCACGGGGGGCGGGCAGCAATCAGCCCCAGCATTTT.

The gene calls are TRBV30 and TRBJ1-2, with D possibly TRBD1 on 5 matching bases. Trimming removed 0 bases from V and 5 bases from J, with 10 bases in between. Germline V gene lookup returns CDR1 GTSNPN and CDR2 SVGIG (reference sequence). The CDR3 length is 13 residues. For the CDR3, the DNA is TGTGCCTGGAGTGTATCAGGGCCGTATGGCTACACCTTC. This sequence encodes CAWSVSGPYGYTF.

The chain links TRBV6-5 to TRBJ2-2, with D possibly being TRBD1 (6 bases). The germline CDR1 and CDR2 sequences are MNHEY and SVGAGI. Between the trimmed V and J ends, which lost 6 bases and 0 bases, there was a span of 8 bases. CDR3 size: 14 residues. For the CDR3, the DNA is TGTGCCAGCAGGAGGACAGCGAACACCGGGGAGCTGTTTTTT. This codes for CASRRTANTGELFF.

This clone was seen a handful of times. The V and J genes are TRBV4-2 and TRBJ2-3; TRBD2 aligns across 11 bases. Germline assignment: CDR1 LGHNA and CDR2 YNFKEQ. The CDR3 has 21 amino acids. With V trimmed by 0 bases and J by 1 base, 15 bases remained unmatched. The CDR3 here is CASSQDSNFPGTSGRTDTQYF. CDR3 sequence (DNA): TGTGCCAGCAGCCAAGACTCCAATTTCCCCGGGACTAGCGGACGCACAGATACGCAGTATTTT.

V gene TRBV27 combines with J gene TRBJ2-7, with D possibly matching TRBD1 (6 bases). The CDR3 totals 13 residues. Germline lookup yields CDR1 MNHEY and CDR2 SMNVEV (reference sequence). Deletions cut 8 bases from V and 2 bases from J, with 13 bases between. CDR3 loop: CASSGTPPYEQYF. DNA for the CDR3: TGTGCCAGCTCAGGGACACCCCCCTACGAGCAGTACTTC.

The genes are TRBV5-1 and TRBJ1-1, with 9 bases matching TRBD1. Germline CDR1 reads SGHRS; CDR2 reads YFSETQ. V lost 0 bases, J lost 11 bases, and 8 bases stayed unmatched. The CDR3 is 14 amino acids. The CDR3 sequence: CASSLEATGGTAFF. In DNA form, the CDR3 reads TGCGCCAGCAGCTTGGAGGCCACAGGGGGCACGGCTTTCTTT.

The CDR3 is CASSQQDVTYEQYF. In DNA, the CDR3 is TGTGCCAGCAGCCAACAGGACGTCACCTACGAGCAGTACTTC. V is TRBV5-4 and J is TRBJ2-7; D possibly corresponds to TRBD1 (5 bases). V lost 4 bases and J lost 2, with 13 bases in between. The CDR3 runs to 14 residues. The germline V gene encodes CDR1 SGHNT and CDR2 YYREEE (reference sequence).